The T cell receptor (beta chain) described here comes from a study of blood T cells in healthy people across ages. General study results and limits: Donor CMV status was unknown, possibly confounding expanded clonotype changes. A roughly linear fall in TCR beta diversity per million T cells was seen with increasing age.

Primers used in a second PCR of roughly 6 to 11 cycles were a sample-barcoded 5' primer and a J-beta primer mix. A tag from a template-switch adaptor with 12 random nucleotides marked each cDNA molecule. Sequencing of every sample gave 2.5 million or more CDR3-containing paired-end reads. One entry per CDR3 protein results from TCRdb running MiXCR on the 5' RACE reads. This sample yields about 700,000 distinct CDR3 sequences, of which about 30% are seen a single time; 15% belongs to the top ten. From germline, CDR1 is MGHDK and CDR2 SYGVNS. This CDR3 spans 18 amino acids. With 0 bases clipped from V and 4 bases from J, the junction kept 11 bases outside the gene matches. This clonotype was found many times. Its specificity is unknown.

This chain connects TRBV25-1 to TRBJ1-2, with 10 bases aligning to TRBD1. Sequenced material: blood. The TCR comes from a woman at least 80 years old in good health. CDR3 sequence reads: CASSEYSVGTGVPYGYTF. As DNA, the CDR3 is TGTGCCAGCAGTGAATATTCGGTGGGGACAGGGGTCCCCTATGGCTACACCTTC.